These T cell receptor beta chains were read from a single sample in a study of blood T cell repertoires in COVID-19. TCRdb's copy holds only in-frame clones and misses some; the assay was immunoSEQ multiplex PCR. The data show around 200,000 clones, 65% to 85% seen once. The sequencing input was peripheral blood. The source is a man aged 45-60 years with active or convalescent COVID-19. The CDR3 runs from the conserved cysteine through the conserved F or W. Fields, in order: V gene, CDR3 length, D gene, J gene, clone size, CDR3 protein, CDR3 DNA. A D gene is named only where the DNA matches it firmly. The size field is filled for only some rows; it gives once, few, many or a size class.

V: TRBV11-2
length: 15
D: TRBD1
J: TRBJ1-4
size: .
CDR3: CASSLAGGGGEKLFF
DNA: TGTGCCAGCAGCTTAGCAGGGGGAGGAGGGGAAAAACTGTTTTTT

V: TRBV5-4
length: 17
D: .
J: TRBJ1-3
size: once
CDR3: CASSLEGPEFAGNTIYF
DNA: TGTGCCAGCAGCTTGGAAGGCCCGGAGTTCGCTGGAAACACCATATATTTT

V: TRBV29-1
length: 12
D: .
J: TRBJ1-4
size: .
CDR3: CSFAGNNEKLFF
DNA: TGCAGCTTTGCGGGGAATAATGAAAAACTGTTTTTT

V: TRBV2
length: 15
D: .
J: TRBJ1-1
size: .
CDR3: CASSEDGPGKTEAFF
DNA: TGTGCCAGCAGTGAAGACGGGCCAGGGAAGACTGAAGCTTTCTTT

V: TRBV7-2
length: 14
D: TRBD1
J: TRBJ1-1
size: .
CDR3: CASSFRQGGTEAFF
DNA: TGTGCCAGCAGCTTCAGACAGGGTGGAACTGAAGCTTTCTTT

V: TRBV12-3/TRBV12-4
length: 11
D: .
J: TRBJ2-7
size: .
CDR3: CASSSYSEQYF
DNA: TGTGCCAGCAGCTCCTACAGCGAGCAGTACTTC

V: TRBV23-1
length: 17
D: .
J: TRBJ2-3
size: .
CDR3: CASSVRGTHLRTDTQYF
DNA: TGCGCCAGCAGTGTGAGGGGGACCCACCTAAGAACAGATACGCAGTATTTT

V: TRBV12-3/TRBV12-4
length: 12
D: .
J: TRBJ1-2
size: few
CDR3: CASRLSQLGYTF
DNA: TGTGCCAGCAGACTCTCACAGCTGGGCTACACCTTC

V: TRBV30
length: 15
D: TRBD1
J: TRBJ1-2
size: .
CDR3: CAWSADRGKGYGYTF
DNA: TGTGCCTGGAGTGCGGACAGGGGGAAGGGCTATGGCTACACCTTC

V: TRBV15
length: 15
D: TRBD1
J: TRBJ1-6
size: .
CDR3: CATSRDRGRGSPLHF
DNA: TGTGCCACCAGCAGAGACAGGGGGCGCGGGTCACCCCTCCACTTT

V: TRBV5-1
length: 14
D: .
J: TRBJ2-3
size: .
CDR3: CASSLETGTDTQYF
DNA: TGCGCCAGCAGCCTCGAGACTGGGACAGATACGCAGTATTTT

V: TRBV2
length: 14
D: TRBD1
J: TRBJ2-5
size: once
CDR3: CASSVDRGKETQYF
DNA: TGTGCCAGCAGTGTGGACAGGGGGAAAGAGACCCAGTACTTC

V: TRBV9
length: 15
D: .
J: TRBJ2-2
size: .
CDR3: CASSGLAWNTGELFF
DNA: TGTGCCAGCAGCGGCCTAGCCTGGAACACCGGGGAGCTGTTTTTT

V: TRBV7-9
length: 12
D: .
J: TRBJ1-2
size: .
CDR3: CASSLGTSGYTF
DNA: TGTGCCAGCAGCTTAGGGACAAGTGGCTACACCTTC

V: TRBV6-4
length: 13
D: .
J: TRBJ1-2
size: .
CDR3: CASSGGPNYGYTF
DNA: TGTGCCAGCAGTGGCGGTCCCAACTATGGCTACACCTTC